These 24 T cell receptor beta chains came from one sample sequenced in a study of spatial heterogeneity in lung cancer. Study-wide results and caveats: The number of expanded tumor alpha and beta chains correlated with mutation number.

The time point is: sample taken at primary tumor resection. Their specific antigens are unknown. In TCRdb, the 5' RACE reads were re-called with MiXCR into one record per CDR3 protein. The table has about 6,000 distinct CDR3 sequences, 14% seen once. The sample was lung tumor tissue, taken at surgery. The receptor set was obtained from a male donor with early-stage non-small cell lung cancer.

This clonotype was recorded many times. The chain is built from TRBV18 and TRBJ2-1; D uncertain. CDR1 and CDR2 (germline): KGHSH, LQKENI. This CDR3 region has 13 residues. The germline V and J ends were trimmed by 3 bases and 4 bases, with 7 bases remaining between them. As DNA, the CDR3 is TGTGCCAGCTCACCGGCTGAATACAATGAGCAGTTCTTC. This sequence encodes CASSPAEYNEQFF.

There are many counts of this clonotype. The chain employs TRBV19 and TRBJ2-7; 7 bases are a match to TRBD1. The V segment lost 5 bases and the J segment 6 bases; nucleotides outside the gene matches: 16. Germline CDR1 and CDR2: LNHDA and SQIVND (reference sequence). This CDR3 contains 16 residues. CDR3 in DNA: TGTGCCAGTAGTCACCGGTCAGACAGGGCTGGTGGCGAGCAGTACTTC. Translation gives CASSHRSDRAGGEQYF.

This clonotype appeared many times. This chain joins TRBV7-3 and TRBJ1-2; possibly TRBD1 for D (6 bases). Germline V gene sequence: CDR1 SGHTA, CDR2 FQGTGA. The length of the CDR3 is 14 residues. The V and J ends lost 2 bases and 6 bases respectively, with 13 bases between them. CDR3 residues: CASSLGSGAHGYTF. DNA of the CDR3: TGTGCCAGCAGCTTAGGTTCGGGGGCCCATGGCTACACCTTC.

Sample share makes this clonotype medium-sized. The gene calls are TRBV2 and TRBJ1-3; TRBD1 might be the D (5 bases). Per the germline V gene, CDR1 is SNHLY and CDR2 is FYNNEI. This CDR3 region has 12 residues. Trimming took 9 bases from V and 0 from J, leaving 6 bases between them. Here the CDR3 DNA reads TGTGCCAGTGGGGGCTCTGGAAACACCATATATTTT. It translates to CASGGSGNTIYF.

Sample share makes this clonotype medium-sized. The genes are TRBV10-3 and TRBJ1-2; weak D call: TRBD1 (5 bases). Trimming stripped 11 bases from V and 0 bases from J, with 19 bases between. The germline V gene has CDR1 ENHRY and CDR2 SYGVKD. The CDR3 is made up of 15 amino acids. The CDR3 protein is CAASSSGQTNYGYTF. The CDR3, as DNA: TGTGCCGCATCTTCCTCGGGGCAGACTAACTATGGCTACACCTTC.

As concerns this clonotype: Possible read error: a much larger clone is one base away. V gene TRBV4-3 combines with J gene TRBJ2-2; a possible D gene is TRBD1 (6 bases). The CDR3 contains 17 residues. Germline CDR1 is LGHNA and CDR2 is YSLEER. CDR3 nucleotides: TGCACCAGCAGCCAAGGAGTAGGGCGCCAGGGGATCGGGGAGCTGTTTTTT. The encoded protein is CTSSQGVGRQGIGELFF.

By sample share, this clonotype is medium-sized. V usage is TRBV11-2 and J usage is TRBJ2-1, with D perhaps being TRBD1 or TRBD2 (5 bases each). The germline V and J ends were trimmed by 1 base and 4 bases, with 14 bases remaining between them. Germline CDR1 reads SGHAT; CDR2 reads FQNNGV. The CDR3 extends over 16 amino acids. CDR3 in amino acids: CASSLGPGRKYNEQFF. The CDR3 DNA reads as TGTGCCAGCAGCTTAGGTCCGGGACGTAAATACAATGAGCAGTTCTTC.

This clonotype was seen at least ten times. The chain employs TRBV10-3 and TRBJ2-7, with 11 bases lining up with TRBD1. Germline CDR1 reads ENHRY; CDR2 reads SYGVKD. The CDR3 is 18 residues long. J was trimmed by 0 bases and V by 0 bases; bases with no gene match: 7. CDR3 bases: TGTGCCATCAGTGAGTCGGGGCGGACAGGGGGCACCTCCTACGAGCAGTACTTC. Its translation is CAISESGRTGGTSYEQYF.

The V call is TRBV18, the J call TRBJ2-2; 12 bases are shared with TRBD2. Trimming took 5 bases from V and 5 from J; bases not matched to a gene: 6. Germline lookup yields CDR1 KGHSH and CDR2 LQKENI. The CDR3 extends over 16 amino acids. CDR3 in DNA: TGTGCCAGCTCAAGACTAGCGGGAGCATCTACCGGGGAGCTGTTTTTT. It is translated as CASSRLAGASTGELFF.

This clonotype rates as medium-sized (0.01 to 0.1%). This rearrangement joins TRBV27 to TRBJ2-2; D uncertain. V was pared by 3 bases and J by 7 bases, with 6 bases between. This CDR3 has 12 residues. Germline CDR1 and CDR2: MNHEY and SMNVEV (reference sequence). The CDR3 reads CASSFGGGELFF. The CDR3 DNA is TGTGCCAGCAGTTTCGGTGGCGGGGAGCTGTTTTTT.

The V and J genes are TRBV12-3 or TRBV12-4 and TRBJ2-5; TRBD2 matches at 11 bases. The length of the CDR3 is 15 residues. Losses at the gene ends were 1 base for V and 5 bases for J; bases not matched to a gene: 3. CDR3 in DNA: TGTGCCAGCAGTTTAGGACTAGCGGGGAGGGAGACCCAGTACTTC. This codes for CASSLGLAGRETQYF.

V gene TRBV27 combines with J gene TRBJ2-7; D is perhaps TRBD1 (5 bases). In germline, CDR1 is MNHEY, CDR2 SMNVEV (reference sequence). The CDR3 spans 16 residues. V lost 6 bases, J lost 3 bases, and 21 bases lay in between. The CDR3 loop reads CASSPRPDSRNYEQYF. CDR3 DNA: TGTGCCAGCAGCCCTAGGCCTGACAGCAGAAACTACGAGCAGTACTTC.

This clonotype occurred many times. The chain joins TRBV5-1 to TRBJ2-2, with 10 bases matching TRBD1. CDR1 SGHRS and CDR2 YFSETQ come from the germline V gene. This CDR3 spans 16 amino acids. The V gene end was trimmed by 1 base and the J gene end by 6 bases; junction bases not matched to a gene: 6. The CDR3 spells CASSLPPGTGAGELFF. CDR3 in DNA: TGCGCCAGCAGCTTGCCACCCGGGACAGGGGCCGGGGAGCTGTTTTTT.

The V gene is TRBV12-3 or TRBV12-4, the J gene TRBJ2-6, with D hard to call. V lost 6 bases, J lost 4 bases, and 16 bases lay in between. This CDR3 has 16 residues. CDR3 sequence: CASSEFEGRGANVLTF. The CDR3 bases are TGTGCCAGCAGCGAATTCGAAGGGCGAGGGGCCAACGTCCTGACTTTC.

By its share, this clonotype is medium-sized. The chain links TRBV20-1 to TRBJ1-5, with D tentatively TRBD1 (5 bases). V was clipped by 5 bases and J by 0 bases, with 11 bases between them. The CDR3 length is 14 residues. CDR1 DFQATT and CDR2 SNEGSKA come from the germline V gene (reference sequence). The DNA of the CDR3 is TGCAGTGCTGAAGGGACGGATAGCAATCAGCCCCAGCATTTT. Protein: CSAEGTDSNQPQHF.

This clonotype is labeled medium-sized. This chain uses TRBV29-1 with TRBJ2-4; D is perhaps TRBD1 (6 bases). Germline V gene sequence: CDR1 SQVTM, CDR2 ANQGSEA. This CDR3 spans 15 amino acids. Trimming removed 7 bases from V and 1 base from J, with 17 bases in between. For the CDR3, the DNA is TGCAGCGCTAGGGACACCACCGGTGCCAAAAACATTCAGTACTTC. Translating gives CSARDTTGAKNIQYF. The variable domain in full, with the rest retrieved from reference TRBV29-1 and TRBJ2-4, is SAVISQKPSRDICQRGTSLTIQCQVDSQVTMMFWYRQQPGQSLTLIATANQGSEATYESGFVIDKFPISRPNLTFSTLTVSNMSPEDSSIYLCSARDTTGAKNIQYFGAGTRLSVL.

In its sample, this clonotype is medium-sized (0.01 to 0.1%). The J gene is TRBJ1-4, the V gene TRBV28, with no clear D. CDR1 and CDR2 (germline): MDHEN, SYDVKM. The CDR3 sequence is 14 residues long. V shed 6 bases and J shed 5 bases, with 13 bases lying between them. The CDR3 nucleotides read TGTGCCAGCAGCTCAGGCTCGAGGAATGAAAAACTGTTTTTT. Encoded protein: CASSSGSRNEKLFF.

This chain joins TRBV12-3 or TRBV12-4 and TRBJ2-4; weak D call: TRBD2 (5 bases). The CDR3 covers 14 residues. V was pared by 3 bases and J by 4 bases, with 10 bases between. The CDR3 loop is CASSFSGGKNIQYF. The DNA of the CDR3 is TGTGCCAGCAGTTTTTCCGGCGGGAAAAACATTCAGTACTTC.

This clonotype was counted many times. This rearrangement joins TRBV10-2 to TRBJ2-5; 12 nucleotides line up with TRBD1. The CDR3 runs to 14 residues. Germline values: CDR1 WSHSY, CDR2 SAAADI. V trimming: 6 bases; J trimming: 4 bases; junction bases outside the gene matches: 3. Here the CDR3 reads CASRGTGGGETQYF. CDR3 sequence (DNA): TGCGCCAGCAGAGGGACAGGGGGCGGAGAGACCCAGTACTTC.

This clonotype rates as medium-sized. V usage is TRBV12-3 or TRBV12-4 and J usage is TRBJ2-4, with 7 bases aligning to TRBD1. The CDR3 consists of 16 residues. Trimming at V came to 6 bases and at J to 1 base, leaving 9 bases not matched to a gene. CDR3 sequence (DNA): TGTGCCAGCAGCGTAAGACAGGGATCGGCCAAAAACATTCAGTACTTC. This gives the protein CASSVRQGSAKNIQYF.

This clonotype is medium-sized by share. This chain connects TRBV5-1 to TRBJ2-7; TRBD2 aligns across 12 bases. This CDR3 is built from 15 residues. Germline V lookup: CDR1 SGHRS, CDR2 YFSETQ. The J segment lost 4 bases and the V segment lost 3 bases, leaving 5 bases of the junction unmatched. CDR3 sequence: CASSSTGTSGYEQYF. Here the CDR3 DNA reads TGCGCCAGCAGCTCGACGGGGACTAGCGGGTACGAGCAGTACTTC.

The J gene is TRBJ1-5, the V gene TRBV20-1; weak D call: TRBD1 (6 bases). V dropped 0 bases and J dropped 7 bases, with 10 bases sitting between them. The CDR3 runs to 13 residues. The germline gives CDR1 DFQATT, CDR2 SNEGSKA (reference sequence). CDR3 protein: CSARDFGGQPQHF. In nucleotides, the CDR3 is TGCAGTGCTAGAGATTTCGGGGGCCAGCCCCAGCATTTT.

By sample share, this clonotype is medium-sized. The chain joins TRBV4-1 to TRBJ2-2; 9 nucleotides agree with TRBD1. Germline V lookup: CDR1 MGHRA, CDR2 YSYEKL. The CDR3 sequence is 16 residues long. J was trimmed by 0 bases and V by 4 bases; bases with no gene match: 3. The CDR3 region is CASSPGTGPNTGELFF. The DNA for the CDR3 is TGCGCCAGCAGCCCCGGGACAGGGCCGAACACCGGGGAGCTGTTTTTT.

By proportion, this clonotype is medium-sized (0.01 to 0.1%). The chain recombines TRBV7-2 with TRBJ2-7; 16 bases are shared with TRBD2. V lost 4 bases and J lost 3; bases outside the gene matches: 12. CDR3 size: 19 residues. CDR1 and CDR2 from the germline V gene are SGHTA and FQGNSA. This CDR3 reads CASSSPPTGLAGGYYEQYF. The CDR3, as DNA: TGTGCCAGCAGCTCGCCTCCTACGGGACTAGCGGGGGGGTACTACGAGCAGTACTTC.